Each of the 3 T cell receptor beta chains below was sequenced from the same sample in a study of T cells in Graves' hyperthyroidism and ophthalmopathy. Template material for amplifying TCR beta CDR3 regions consisted of RNA transcripts. First-round RT-PCR targeting the TCR CDR3 was performed with the HTBI primer set. MiXCR, run by TCRdb on the multiplex PCR reads, gives a single entry per CDR3 protein. This sample has 600,000 to 900,000 distinct CDR3 sequences, with about 16% found just once. The sequencing sample was made of blood. The receptors shown here come from a man younger than 35 with Graves' hyperthyroidism.

The chain combines TRBV2 with TRBJ1-4; 9 bases agree with TRBD1. Germline CDR1 is SNHLY and CDR2 is FYNNEI. J gave up 8 bases and V 6 bases, and 7 bases lay outside the gene matches. The CDR3 runs 14 residues. The CDR3 protein is CASRDRGGSEKLFF. In DNA, the CDR3 is TGTGCCAGCAGGGACAGGGGCGGGAGCGAAAAACTGTTTTTT.

This clonotype has just a few counts. The J gene is TRBJ2-6, the V gene TRBV12-3 or TRBV12-4, with TRBD2 matching 10 bases. V trimming: 7 bases; J trimming: 3 bases; junction bases outside the gene matches: 15. The CDR3 totals 19 residues. The CDR3 nucleotides read TGTGCCAGCACTTCCCCGAGGGCTAGCGGGAGTGTTGGGGCCAACGTCCTGACTTTC. It yields the protein CASTSPRASGSVGANVLTF.

This clonotype was detected many times. J is TRBJ2-7 and V is TRBV20-1, with D unclear. V lost 6 bases to trimming and J lost 2 bases, with 23 bases between them. CDR1 and CDR2 (germline): DFQATT, SNEGSKA (reference sequence). The CDR3 spans 16 residues. Written as DNA, the CDR3 is TGCAGTGCCAGATCAGCTCGAATGGCCAGGCCCTACGAGCAGTACTTC. Translating it yields CSARSARMARPYEQYF.